These 26 T cell receptor beta chains share one sample of origin, sequenced in a study of human T cells and chemical hapten exposure. TCRdb re-called the RACE reads with MiXCR, one entry per CDR3 protein. The table includes more than 80,000 distinct CDR3 sequences, 8.5% to 12% detected once. The sample's time point: patch test 2, 6 weeks after DPC sensitization. Treatment denoted: therapeutic diphenylcyclopropenone sensitization with weekly scalp DPC. Material: whole blood, obtained in connection with sensitization to the hapten diphenylcyclopropenone (DPC). The receptor set was obtained from a woman in her 50s with alopecia areata. Some clones in this sample may be carry-over from other donors' samples.

Only a few counts were recorded for this clonotype. The chain combines TRBV7-2 with TRBJ1-1; D not certain. Trimming took off 5 bases at V and 11 bases at J, with 18 bases between the two ends. Germline V gives CDR1 SGHTA, CDR2 FQGNSA. CDR3 length equals 13 residues. The CDR3 bases are TGTGCCAGCAGCCCAAGCTCGAGGACCGGGGCTTTCTTT. Its protein is CASSPSSRTGAFF.

The chain couples TRBV25-1 to TRBJ1-6; 9 positions agree with TRBD1. The length of the CDR3 is 15 residues. Germline V gene sequence: CDR1 MGHDK, CDR2 SYGVNS. J lost 5 bases, V lost 2 bases, and 1 base had no gene match. The CDR3 sequence: CASSEDRGNNSPLHF. CDR3 DNA sequence: TGTGCCAGCAGTGAAGACAGGGGGAATAATTCACCCCTCCACTTT. Using reference TRBV25-1 and TRBJ1-6 for the parts outside the CDR3, the full variable domain is EADIYQTPRYLVIGTGKKITLECSQTMGHDKMYWYQQDPGMELHLIHYSYGVNSTEKGDLSSESTVSRIRTEHFPLTLESARPSHTSQYLCASSEDRGNNSPLHFGNGTRLTVT.

This clonotype came up many times. The chain combines TRBV29-1 with TRBJ2-1, with D uncertain. Trimming took 3 bases from V and 10 from J, leaving 10 bases between them. The CDR3 has 11 amino acids. Germline CDR1 is SQVTM and CDR2 is ANQGSEA. The CDR3 coding sequence is TGCAGCGTTGAGAAAGGGTCGGAGCAGTTCTTC. This encodes CSVEKGSEQFF.

The table lists this clonotype with many counts. This sequence joins TRBV29-1 and TRBJ1-1, with 7 positions matching TRBD1. The CDR3 totals 14 residues. V was pared by 1 base and J by 5 bases, with 7 bases of the junction left unmatched. Germline V gives CDR1 SQVTM, CDR2 ANQGSEA. The CDR3 protein is CSVEGARGSTEAFF. CDR3 DNA sequence: TGCAGCGTTGAAGGTGCCAGGGGGTCGACTGAAGCTTTCTTT.

In its sample, this clonotype was seen many times. The CDR3 spells CASSSNRNGYTF. For the CDR3, the DNA is TGTGCCAGCAGCTCCAACAGGAATGGCTACACCTTC. The V call is TRBV2, the J call TRBJ1-2; TRBD1 might be the D (5 bases). The length of the CDR3 is 12 residues. Germline lookup yields CDR1 SNHLY and CDR2 FYNNEI. Trimming took 6 bases from V and 6 from J, leaving 11 bases between them.

In this sample, this clonotype turned up many times. The chain is built from TRBV28 and TRBJ2-1; D is undetermined. Germline loops: CDR1 MDHEN, CDR2 SYDVKM. The CDR3 covers 13 residues. V lost 8 bases and J lost 3, with 11 bases in between. The CDR3 protein is CASVNEVYNEQFF. CDR3 bases: TGTGCCAGCGTGAACGAGGTCTACAATGAGCAGTTCTTC.

In its sample, this clonotype was seen many times. This chain connects TRBV7-6 to TRBJ2-5; D gene uncertain. The CDR3 runs to 12 residues. The V end was cut by 3 bases, the J end by 5 bases, with 7 bases between. Germline V gene lookup returns CDR1 SGHVS and CDR2 FNYEAQ. The CDR3 region has the DNA TGTGCCAGCAGCTTGCAGCACGAGACCCAGTACTTC. This codes for CASSLQHETQYF.

There are a few counts of this clonotype. The chain employs TRBV4-1 and TRBJ1-4; weak D call: TRBD1 (5 bases). Looked up from germline, CDR1 is MGHRA and CDR2 is YSYEKL. This CDR3 has 16 amino acids. Trimming stripped 4 bases from V and 4 bases from J, with 16 bases between. The DNA for the CDR3 is TGCGCCAGCAGCCTGGGGGGATATGGGATTAATGAAAAACTGTTTTTT. The encoded protein is CASSLGGYGINEKLFF.

This chain connects TRBV20-1 to TRBJ1-1; D remains ambiguous. CDR3 length: 14 residues. Germline V gene data show CDR1 as DFQATT and CDR2 as SNEGSKA (reference sequence). V lost 0 bases to trimming and J lost 2 bases, with 10 bases between them. The CDR3 coding sequence is TGCAGTGCTAGAGAGTATAACACTAACACTGAAGCTTTCTTT. This sequence encodes CSAREYNTNTEAFF.

The V and J genes are TRBV3-1 and TRBJ2-5; 9 positions agree with TRBD2. Losses at the gene ends were 7 bases for V and 7 bases for J; bases not matched to a gene: 13. Germline V CDR1 and CDR2: LGHDT, YNNKEL (reference sequence). The CDR3 runs 15 residues. CDR3 nucleotides: TGTGCCAGCACCGATGTAAAGCGGGAGGAAGCGACCCAGTACTTC. Translation: CASTDVKREEATQYF.

V is TRBV7-2 and J is TRBJ2-3, with TRBD2 identical over 9 bases. The CDR3 sequence is 17 residues long. Trimming took 3 bases from V and 1 from J; bases not matched to a gene: 8. Per germline, CDR1 SGHTA and CDR2 FQGNSA. The CDR3 loop is CASSLRGGRVGTDTQYF. DNA of the CDR3: TGTGCCAGCAGCTTGCGGGGCGGGAGGGTAGGCACAGATACGCAGTATTTT.

This clonotype was recorded a few times. The CDR3, as DNA: TGTGCCGCGGGACAGTTGAATGAGCAGTTCTTC. This sequence encodes CAAGQLNEQFF. The chain links TRBV10-3 to TRBJ2-1, with D possibly matching TRBD1 (7 bases). CDR1 is ENHRY and CDR2 is SYGVKD in the germline V gene. The CDR3 contains 11 residues. The V gene lost 11 bases and the J gene lost 7 bases, with 12 bases spanning the gap.

This clonotype was observed a handful of times. The gene calls are TRBV6-1 and TRBJ1-1, with TRBD1 matching 7 bases. The V and J ends lost 6 bases and 0 bases, in that order; junction bases with no gene match: 4. Germline assignment: CDR1 MNHNS and CDR2 SASEGT. The CDR3 sequence is 14 residues long. Here the CDR3 DNA reads TGTGCCAGCAGAAAGGGACAGTTGAACACTGAAGCTTTCTTT. This codes for CASRKGQLNTEAFF.

About this clonotype itself: This may arise from a read error, as a much more abundant clone is one base away. V is TRBV25-1 and J is TRBJ2-1, with TRBD2 as a possible D gene (5 bases). The CDR3 sequence is 14 residues long. CDR1 MGHDK and CDR2 SYGVNS come from the germline V gene. Between the trimmed V and J ends, which lost 7 bases and 4 bases, there was a span of 14 bases. CDR3 loop: CASTKAVEYNEQFF. The CDR3 bases are TGTGCCAGCACCAAAGCGGTAGAATACAATGAGCAGTTCTTC.

This clonotype has at least ten counts. The chain couples TRBV12-3 or TRBV12-4 to TRBJ1-1; possibly TRBD1 for D (5 bases). V dropped 5 bases and J dropped 6 bases, with 19 bases sitting between them. There are 15 residues in the CDR3. The CDR3: CASSLPAGQKSEAFF. CDR3 DNA: TGTGCCAGCAGTCTCCCGGCGGGGCAAAAATCTGAAGCTTTCTTT.

In its sample, this clonotype was seen many times. The V and J genes are TRBV7-8 and TRBJ2-1; D is ambiguous. Germline CDR1 and CDR2: SGHVS and FQNEAQ. The CDR3 totals 15 residues. Deletions cut 1 base from V and 0 bases from J, with 7 bases between. CDR3 residues: CASSLGVPSYNEQFF. CDR3 DNA: TGTGCCAGCAGCTTAGGCGTCCCCTCCTACAATGAGCAGTTCTTC.

The V call is TRBV28, the J call TRBJ2-4; TRBD2 matches at 9 bases. This CDR3 comprises 15 residues. Trimming took 5 bases from V and 4 from J; bases not matched to a gene: 6. Per the germline V gene, CDR1 is MDHEN and CDR2 is SYDVKM. The CDR3 nucleotides are TGTGCCAGCAGTATAGCGGGAGTCTCTAAAAACATTCAGTACTTC. As protein: CASSIAGVSKNIQYF. The full variable domain, rest sourced from reference TRBV28 and TRBJ2-4, is DVKVTQSSRYLVKRTGEKVFLECVQDMDHENMFWYRQDPGLGLRLIYFSYDVKMKEKGDIPEGYSVSREKKERFSLILESASTNQTSMYLCASSIAGVSKNIQYFGAGTRLSVL.

Ten or more counts support this clonotype. The chain combines TRBV28 with TRBJ2-5, with a weak D call TRBD2 (5 bases). The CDR3 has 17 residues. The germline V gene encodes CDR1 MDHEN and CDR2 SYDVKM. Trimming took off 7 bases at V and 1 base at J, with 22 bases between the two ends. CDR3 loop: CASNSPLRGARQETQYF. Here the CDR3 DNA reads TGTGCCAGCAATAGCCCCCTACGGGGAGCCCGCCAAGAGACCCAGTACTTC.

The chain is built from TRBV5-1 and TRBJ2-3; the D gene is possibly TRBD2 (6 bases). The CDR3 covers 17 residues. CDR1 SGHRS and CDR2 YFSETQ come from the germline V gene. V was clipped by 1 base and J by 6 bases, with 21 bases between them. CDR3: CASSLPGTPLRADTQYF. The CDR3 DNA reads as TGCGCCAGCAGCTTGCCTGGGACTCCCCTCAGAGCGGATACGCAGTATTTT.

This rearrangement joins TRBV5-1 to TRBJ1-2; D gene uncertain. Germline V gene data show CDR1 as SGHRS and CDR2 as YFSETQ. V was shortened by 3 bases and J by 6 bases, with 15 bases between the two germline ends. The CDR3 has 14 residues. The CDR3 DNA follows: TGCGCCAGCAGCTCCTCTCGAGGCTTGGATGGCTACACCTTC. It specifies CASSSSRGLDGYTF.

A word on this clonotype: The junction differs from germline at one of its ends, possibly a read error. The V and J genes are TRBV2 and TRBJ1-1; D unresolved. CDR1 SNHLY and CDR2 FYNNEI come from the germline V gene. CDR3 length: 16 residues. Written as DNA, the CDR3 is TGTGTCAGCAGTGACGACACCAAGAGAATGAACACTGAAGCTTTCTTT. It translates to CVSSDDTKRMNTEAFF.

This clonotype was seen more than once but under ten times. The chain has TRBV28 and TRBJ2-1, with a tentative D call TRBD1 (5 bases). CDR1 and CDR2 (germline): MDHEN, SYDVKM. The CDR3 runs 14 residues. V lost 7 bases and J 0 bases, leaving 10 bases between the germline ends. For the CDR3, the DNA is TGTGCCAGCATCTTAGGGGTCTCCTACAATGAGCAGTTCTTC. Residues: CASILGVSYNEQFF.

This clonotype has just a few counts. The J gene is TRBJ2-1, the V gene TRBV18; D call uncertain. Germline V lookup: CDR1 KGHSH, CDR2 LQKENI. With 3 bases removed from V and 0 bases from J, the gap between germline ends came to 9 bases. The CDR3 has 15 residues. CDR3 in amino acids: CASSPSVSSYNEQFF. The CDR3 DNA reads as TGTGCCAGCTCACCGAGCGTTAGCTCCTACAATGAGCAGTTCTTC.

The V gene is TRBV14, the J gene TRBJ2-1; 9 nucleotides line up with TRBD2. V lost 9 bases to trimming and J lost 1 base; unmatched junction nucleotides: 1. The CDR3 has 13 residues. Germline CDR1 and CDR2: SGHDN and FVKESK. CDR3 sequence reads: CASSGRSYNEQFF. DNA for the CDR3: TGTGCCAGTAGCGGGAGATCCTACAATGAGCAGTTCTTC.

This clonotype appeared many times. The V gene is TRBV20-1, the J gene TRBJ1-2, with a possible D match to TRBD1 (5 bases). Germline CDR1 is DFQATT and CDR2 is SNEGSKA (reference sequence). The CDR3 extends over 18 amino acids. V was pared by 0 bases and J by 0 bases, with 20 bases between. Written as DNA, the CDR3 is TGCAGTGCTAGAGATCGGGGCACCTACACTTCAACTAACTATGGCTACACCTTC. As protein: CSARDRGTYTSTNYGYTF.

This chain links TRBV29-1 with TRBJ2-2; D is possibly TRBD1 (5 bases). The germline V gene encodes CDR1 SQVTM and CDR2 ANQGSEA. Deletions cut 6 bases from V and 1 base from J, with 12 bases between. The CDR3 extends over 14 amino acids. The CDR3 region is CSVRTTQNTGELFF. CDR3 bases: TGCAGCGTCAGGACAACTCAGAACACCGGGGAGCTGTTTTTT.